This record covers a single TCR beta chain. Its specificity is unknown. This entry belongs to a study of T cell responses to AZD1222 COVID-19 vaccine. Study-wide results and caveats: CD4 TCRs associated with vaccination spanned spike, dominating at 160-218 and 743-854.

Some clones are missing from TCRdb's copy, which holds only in-frame ones; the method was immunoSEQ multiplex PCR. Found here are some 110,000 clones, about 88% of them singletons; the top ten hold about 3.3%. The ends lost 5 bases at V and 5 bases at J; junction bases unmatched: 3. This CDR3 contains 15 residues. Per the germline V gene, CDR1 is LNHDA and CDR2 is SQIVND (reference sequence). Second-dose recipients at about 4 or about 12 weeks were treated as one pooled group. Source: peripheral blood, taken 28 days after the second AZD1222 dose. This clonotype was obtained from an adult who received the AZD1222 COVID-19 vaccine. The chain is built from TRBV19 and TRBJ2-5; 15 bases agree with TRBD2. The DNA of the CDR3 is TGTGCCAGTAGTCTCGGACTAGCGGGAGGGGAGACCCAGTACTTC. Translating it yields CASSLGLAGGETQYF.